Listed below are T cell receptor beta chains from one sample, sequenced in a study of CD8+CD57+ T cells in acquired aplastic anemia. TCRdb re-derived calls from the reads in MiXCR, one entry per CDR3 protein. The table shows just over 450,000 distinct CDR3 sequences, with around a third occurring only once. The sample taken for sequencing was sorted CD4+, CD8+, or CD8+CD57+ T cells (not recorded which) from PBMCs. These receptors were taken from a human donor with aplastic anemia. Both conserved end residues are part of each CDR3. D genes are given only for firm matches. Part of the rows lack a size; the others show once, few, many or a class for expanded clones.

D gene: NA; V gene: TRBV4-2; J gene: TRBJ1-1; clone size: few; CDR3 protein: CASSQGLDTEAFF; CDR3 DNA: TGTGCCAGCAGCCAAGGGCTCGACACTGAAGCTTTCTTT
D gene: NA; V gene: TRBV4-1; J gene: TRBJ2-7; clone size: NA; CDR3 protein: CASSQGRAAGSYEQYF; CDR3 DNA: TGCGCCAGCAGCCAAGGTCGGGCGGCTGGGTCCTACGAGCAGTACTTC
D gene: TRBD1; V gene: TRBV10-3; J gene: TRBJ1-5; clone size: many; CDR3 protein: CAISGPGQGDQPQHF; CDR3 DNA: TGTGCCATCAGCGGCCCGGGACAGGGGGACCAGCCCCAGCATTTT
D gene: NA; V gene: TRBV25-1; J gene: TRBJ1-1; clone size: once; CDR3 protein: CASRNVGAGAFF; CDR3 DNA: TGTGCCAGCAGGAACGTGGGGGCTGGCGCTTTCTTT
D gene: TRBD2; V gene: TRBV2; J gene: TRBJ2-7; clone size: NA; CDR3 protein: CASSGGLAFSSYEQYF; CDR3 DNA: TGTGCCAGCAGCGGGGGACTAGCGTTCAGCTCCTACGAGCAGTACTTC
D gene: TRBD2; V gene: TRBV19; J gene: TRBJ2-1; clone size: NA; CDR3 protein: CASSTWSGWRTSGTNGQFF; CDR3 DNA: TGTGCCAGTAGTACGTGGTCCGGGTGGAGGACTAGCGGGACGAATGGGCAGTTCTTC
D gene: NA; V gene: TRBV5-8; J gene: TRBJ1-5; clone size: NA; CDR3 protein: CASSFIWGGNQPQHF; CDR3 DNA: TGTGCCAGCAGCTTCATCTGGGGTGGCAATCAGCCCCAGCATTTT
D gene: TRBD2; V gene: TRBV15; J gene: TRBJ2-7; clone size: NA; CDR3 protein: CATRPTGTSGTYEQYF; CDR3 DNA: TGTGCCACCCGCCCGACAGGGACTAGCGGGACCTACGAGCAGTACTTC
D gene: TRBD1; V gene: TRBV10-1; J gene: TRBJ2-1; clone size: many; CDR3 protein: CASSQPQRTGMNEQFF; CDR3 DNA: TGCGCCAGCAGCCAACCCCAGAGGACAGGGATGAATGAGCAGTTCTTC
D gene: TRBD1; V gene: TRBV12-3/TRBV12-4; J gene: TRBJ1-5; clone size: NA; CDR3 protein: CASRLGGRPPLSNQPQHF; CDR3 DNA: TGTGCCAGCAGATTAGGGGGCCGCCCCCCACTCAGCAATCAGCCCCAGCATTTT
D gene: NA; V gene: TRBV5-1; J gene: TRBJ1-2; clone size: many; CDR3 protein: CASSQENYGYTF; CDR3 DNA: TGCGCCAGCAGCCAGGAGAACTATGGCTACACCTTC
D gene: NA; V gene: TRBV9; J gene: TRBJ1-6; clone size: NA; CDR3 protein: CASGGVPYNSPLHF; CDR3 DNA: TGTGCCAGCGGCGGGGTCCCCTATAATTCACCCCTCCACTTT
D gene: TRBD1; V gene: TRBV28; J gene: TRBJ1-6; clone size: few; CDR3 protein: CASSVRQGGGSPLHF; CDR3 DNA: TGTGCCAGCAGTGTCCGACAGGGGGGGGGTTCACCCCTCCACTTT
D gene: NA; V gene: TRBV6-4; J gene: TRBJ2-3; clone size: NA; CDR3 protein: CASSDSPGTDTQYF; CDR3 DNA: TGTGCCAGCAGTGACTCTCCGGGAACAGATACGCAGTATTTT
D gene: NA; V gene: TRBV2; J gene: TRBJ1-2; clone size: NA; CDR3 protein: CASRRESTQYDYGYTF; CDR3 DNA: TGTGCCAGCAGACGGGAGTCGACGCAGTATGACTATGGCTACACCTTC
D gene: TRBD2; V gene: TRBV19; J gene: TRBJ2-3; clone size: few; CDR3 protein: CASRKLAGAGIGPDTQYF; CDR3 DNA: TGTGCCAGTAGGAAACTAGCGGGAGCAGGTATCGGCCCAGATACGCAGTATTTT
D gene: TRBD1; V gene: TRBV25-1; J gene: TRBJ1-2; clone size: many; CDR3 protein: CASSGDRGDGYTF; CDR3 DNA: TGTGCCAGCAGTGGGGACAGGGGGGACGGCTACACCTTC
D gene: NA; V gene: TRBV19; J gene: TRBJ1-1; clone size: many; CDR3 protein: CASSPRRTNTEAFF; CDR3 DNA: TGTGCCAGTAGTCCACGACGGACGAACACTGAAGCTTTCTTT
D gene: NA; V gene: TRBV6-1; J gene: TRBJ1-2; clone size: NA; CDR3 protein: CATEGEDWYGYTF; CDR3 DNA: TGTGCCACCGAAGGGGAGGATTGGTATGGCTACACCTTC
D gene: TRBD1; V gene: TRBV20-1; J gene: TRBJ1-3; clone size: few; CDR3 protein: CSAINTGVGNTIYF; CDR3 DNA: TGCAGTGCTATAAACACAGGGGTTGGAAACACCATATATTTT
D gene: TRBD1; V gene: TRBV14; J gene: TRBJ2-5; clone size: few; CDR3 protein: CASSRGTANQETQYF; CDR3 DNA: TGTGCCAGCAGCCGGGGGACAGCGAACCAAGAGACCCAGTACTTC
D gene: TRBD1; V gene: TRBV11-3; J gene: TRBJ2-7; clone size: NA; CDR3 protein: CASSLGGQGGEQYF; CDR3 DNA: TGTGCCAGCAGCTTAGGGGGACAGGGTGGCGAGCAGTACTTC
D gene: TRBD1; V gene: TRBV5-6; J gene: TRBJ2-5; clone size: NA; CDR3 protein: CASSLWDRDQETQYF; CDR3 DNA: TGTGCCAGCAGCTTGTGGGACAGAGACCAAGAGACCCAGTACTTC
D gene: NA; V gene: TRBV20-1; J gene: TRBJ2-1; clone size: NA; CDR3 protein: CSASKGSSYNEQFF; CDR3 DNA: TGCAGTGCTAGTAAGGGGAGCTCCTACAATGAGCAGTTCTTC
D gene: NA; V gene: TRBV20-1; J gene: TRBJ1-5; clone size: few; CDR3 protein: CSARDSQGIGPNQPQHF; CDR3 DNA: TGCAGTGCTAGAGATTCACAGGGAATTGGCCCCAATCAGCCCCAGCATTTT
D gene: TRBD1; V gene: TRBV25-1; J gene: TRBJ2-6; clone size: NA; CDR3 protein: CASSLTGTGDYVLTF; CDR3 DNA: TGTGCCAGCAGTTTGACCGGGACAGGGGATTACGTCCTGACTTTC
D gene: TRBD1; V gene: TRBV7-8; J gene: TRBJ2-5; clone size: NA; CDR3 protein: CASSMGQGVETQYF; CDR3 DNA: TGTGCCAGCAGCATGGGACAGGGGGTTGAGACCCAGTACTTC
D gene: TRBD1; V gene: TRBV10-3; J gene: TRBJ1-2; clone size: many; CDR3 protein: CAISGRTGNDYGYTF; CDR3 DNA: TGTGCCATCAGTGGGAGGACAGGGAATGACTATGGCTACACCTTC
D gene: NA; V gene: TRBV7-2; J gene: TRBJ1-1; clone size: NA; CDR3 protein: CASSLGRGLNTEAFF; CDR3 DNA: TGTGCCAGCAGCTTAGGGAGGGGATTGAACACTGAAGCTTTCTTT
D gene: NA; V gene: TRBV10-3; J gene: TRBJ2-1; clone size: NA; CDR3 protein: CASTPVWGPYNEQFF; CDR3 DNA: TGTGCCAGCACCCCAGTTTGGGGGCCCTACAATGAGCAGTTCTTC
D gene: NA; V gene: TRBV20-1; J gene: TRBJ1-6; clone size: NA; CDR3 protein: CSARGIAAGGGSPLHF; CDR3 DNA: TGCAGTGCTAGAGGAATCGCAGCGGGTGGAGGCTCACCCCTCCACTTT
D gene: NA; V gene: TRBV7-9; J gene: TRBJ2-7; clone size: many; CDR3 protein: CASSLWSGKWYF; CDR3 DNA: TGTGCCAGCAGCTTATGGTCAGGAAAGTGGTACTTC
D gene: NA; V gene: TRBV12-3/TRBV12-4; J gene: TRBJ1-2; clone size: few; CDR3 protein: CASSFFPGGSYGYTF; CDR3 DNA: TGTGCCAGCAGTTTTTTCCCAGGAGGCTCCTATGGCTACACCTTC
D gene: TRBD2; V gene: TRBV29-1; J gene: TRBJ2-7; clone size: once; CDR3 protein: CSAGSGAYEQYF; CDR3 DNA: TGCAGCGCAGGAAGCGGGGCCTACGAGCAGTACTTC
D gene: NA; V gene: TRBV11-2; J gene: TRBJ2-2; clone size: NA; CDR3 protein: CASSLRRHNTGELFF; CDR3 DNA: TGTGCCAGCAGCTTAAGGCGGCATAACACCGGGGAGCTGTTTTTT
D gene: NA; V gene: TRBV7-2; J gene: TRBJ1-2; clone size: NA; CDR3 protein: CASSMSGGPNYGYTF; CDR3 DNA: TGTGCCAGCAGCATGAGCGGGGGGCCAAACTATGGCTACACCTTC
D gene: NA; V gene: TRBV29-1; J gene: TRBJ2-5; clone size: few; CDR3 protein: CSGRGTSLQETQYF; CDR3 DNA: TGCAGCGGCCGGGGCACATCTCTCCAAGAGACCCAGTACTTC
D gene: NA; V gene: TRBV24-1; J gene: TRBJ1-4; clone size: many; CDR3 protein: CATGTGLGKLFF; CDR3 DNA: TGTGCCACCGGGACCGGACTTGGAAAACTGTTTTTT
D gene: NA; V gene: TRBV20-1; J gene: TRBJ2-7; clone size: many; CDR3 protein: CSATIQGSTAHEQYF; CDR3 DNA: TGCAGTGCTACAATACAGGGATCGACCGCTCACGAGCAGTACTTC
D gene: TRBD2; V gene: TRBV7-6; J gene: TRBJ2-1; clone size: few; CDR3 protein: CASSLLAGSYNEQFF; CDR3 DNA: TGTGCCAGCAGCTTATTAGCGGGGTCCTACAATGAGCAGTTCTTC
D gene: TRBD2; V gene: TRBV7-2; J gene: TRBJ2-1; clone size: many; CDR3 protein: CASSFGGNNEQFF; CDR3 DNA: TGTGCCAGCAGCTTCGGGGGGAACAATGAGCAGTTCTTC
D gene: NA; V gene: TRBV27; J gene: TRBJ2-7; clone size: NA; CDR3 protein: CASSFLSSWGAPYEQYF; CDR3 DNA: TGTGCCAGCAGTTTTCTGTCTTCTTGGGGGGCCCCCTACGAGCAGTACTTC
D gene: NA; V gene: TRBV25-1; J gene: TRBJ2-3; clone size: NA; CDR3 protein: CASSQQSVSTDTQYF; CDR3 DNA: TGTGCCAGCAGCCAACAAAGCGTCAGCACAGATACGCAGTATTTT
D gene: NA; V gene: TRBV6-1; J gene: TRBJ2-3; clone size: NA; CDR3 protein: CASNPGQGKRGTDTQYF; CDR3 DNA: TGTGCCAGCAACCCCGGGCAGGGGAAGAGGGGCACAGATACGCAGTATTTT
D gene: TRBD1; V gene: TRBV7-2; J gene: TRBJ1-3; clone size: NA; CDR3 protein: CASSEQGSGNTIYF; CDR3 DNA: TGTGCCAGCAGCGAACAGGGGTCTGGAAACACCATATATTTT